Given below is one T cell receptor beta chain in context. The antigen remains undetermined. This entry belongs to a study of cytomegalovirus exposure and HLA in healthy donors. Whole-study findings and limits: Relative to the roughly 690-donor mean, N-insertions were reportedly fewer in an Asian-associated ancestry cluster in a later analysis.

It was with 60 Vbeta and 13 Jbeta primers that the PCR ran. Produced via immunoSEQ multiplex PCR; TCRdb's table is partial and in-frame only. This listing includes roughly 120,000 clones. Germline V gives CDR1 SGHNT, CDR2 YYREEE (reference sequence). The CDR3 extends over 14 amino acids. The V end was cut by 5 bases, the J end by 1 base, with 13 bases between. The clonotype originates from a man younger than 35 in good health and CMV-seronegative. The sequenced sample was PBMCs. The chain joins TRBV5-4 to TRBJ2-7; the D gene is possibly TRBD2 (5 bases). CDR3 residues: CASSSERLSYEQYF. The CDR3 coding sequence is TGTGCCAGCAGTTCGGAGCGGTTGTCCTACGAGCAGTACTTC.